This entry lists 10 T cell receptor beta chains sequenced from one sample in a study of OX40 agonist ivuxolimab in advanced cancers. Libraries were made using the immunoSEQ multiplex PCR assay. The source is immuneACCESS, and TCRdb retained only in-frame sequences with V and J called. Part of the clones is not carried over; for the studies checked, unresolved V genes explain less than half of this, and the remainder is unexplained. A total of 65,000 to 95,000 clones appear in this sample, 91% of them only once. The top ten clones comprise 2% to 2.5% of the sample. The sequencing used CD4+ or CD8+ T cells sorted from blood, collected in a trial of the OX40 agonist ivuxolimab. These receptors came from an adult with an advanced solid tumor such as melanoma, head and neck, liver or kidney cancer.

The chain joins TRBV18 to TRBJ2-1; 14 bases match TRBD2. V lost 2 bases, J lost 7 bases, and 7 bases stayed unmatched. The CDR3 sequence is 17 residues long. Germline assignment: CDR1 KGHSH and CDR2 LQKENI. The CDR3 nucleotides read TGTGCCAGCTCACCAATTGGGACTAGCGGGAGTAGGAATGAGCAGTTCTTC. This sequence encodes CASSPIGTSGSRNEQFF.

The V gene is TRBV4-1, the J gene TRBJ2-5; D might be TRBD1 or TRBD2, each matching 5 bases. From germline, CDR1 is MGHRA and CDR2 YSYEKL. The CDR3 spans 14 residues. Trimming took 1 base from V and 2 from J, leaving 8 bases between them. In DNA form, the CDR3 reads TGCGCCAGCAGCCAAGGGGGGAGTCAAGAGACCCAGTACTTC. Amino acid sequence: CASSQGGSQETQYF.

The rearrangement uses TRBV28 and TRBJ1-1, with D tentatively TRBD1 (6 bases). Per the germline V gene, CDR1 is MDHEN and CDR2 is SYDVKM. The CDR3 contains 14 residues. V was pared by 7 bases and J by 5 bases, with 17 bases between. The CDR3 bases are TGTGCCAGCACCCCGGAGGACAGATTAACTGAAGCTTTCTTT. It specifies CASTPEDRLTEAFF. The entire variable domain, with the rest obtained from reference TRBV28 and TRBJ1-1, is as follows: DVKVTQSSRYLVKRTGEKVFLECVQDMDHENMFWYRQDPGLGLRLIYFSYDVKMKEKGDIPEGYSVSREKKERFSLILESASTNQTSMYLCASTPEDRLTEAFFGQGTRLTVV.

The chain has TRBV18 and TRBJ1-2, with D maybe TRBD1 (6 bases). V was cut by 6 bases and J by 5 bases, with 16 bases left in between. This CDR3 has 14 residues. The germline V gene encodes CDR1 KGHSH and CDR2 LQKENI. The CDR3: CASSNFDRRYGYTF. CDR3 sequence (DNA): TGTGCCAGCTCCAACTTCGACAGGCGTTATGGCTACACCTTC.

The chain is built from TRBV27 and TRBJ2-1, with D perhaps being TRBD1 or TRBD2 (5 bases each). V was trimmed by 2 bases and J by 4 bases, leaving 18 bases between them. The CDR3 sequence is 17 residues long. In germline, CDR1 is MNHEY, CDR2 SMNVEV (reference sequence). The CDR3, as DNA: TGTGCCAGCAGTTTAAACGGCAGGGAGCTTGTTTACAATGAGCAGTTCTTC. Amino acid sequence: CASSLNGRELVYNEQFF.

This clone has a handful of counts. The chain couples TRBV7-9 to TRBJ2-2; 13 bases fit TRBD2. There are 16 residues in the CDR3. The junction had 7 bases not matched to a gene; V was cut back by 5 bases and J by 7 bases. CDR1 and CDR2 from the germline V gene are SEHNR and FQNEAQ (reference sequence). DNA for the CDR3: TGTGCCAGCAGCCTCGGGACTAGCGGGACTGGCGGGGAGCTGTTTTTT. It translates to CASSLGTSGTGGELFF.

The CDR3 reads CASSLLSTGGTDTQYF. CDR3 DNA sequence: TGCGCCAGCAGCTTGCTCTCGACAGGGGGCACAGATACGCAGTATTTT. The chain joins TRBV5-1 to TRBJ2-3, with TRBD1 matching 8 bases. V lost 1 base, J lost 1 base, and 5 bases stayed unmatched. This CDR3 is 16 amino acids long. Germline lookup yields CDR1 SGHRS and CDR2 YFSETQ.

The chain links TRBV2 to TRBJ2-4, with D possibly being TRBD2 (5 bases). Looked up from germline, CDR1 is SNHLY and CDR2 is FYNNEI. CDR3 size: 14 residues. Trimming removed 2 bases from V and 6 bases from J, with 11 bases in between. Here the CDR3 DNA reads TGTGCCAGCAGTGAAACAGCTAGCCCAAACATTCAGTACTTC. Protein product: CASSETASPNIQYF.

The rearrangement uses TRBV6-1 and TRBJ1-1; D unclear. V was pared by 5 bases and J by 0 bases, with 13 bases between. Germline V gives CDR1 MNHNS, CDR2 SASEGT. CDR3 length: 15 amino acids. The CDR3 loop is CASSKDKAMNTEAFF. For the CDR3, the DNA is TGTGCCAGCAGTAAAGACAAAGCCATGAACACTGAAGCTTTCTTT.

V is TRBV2 and J is TRBJ1-3; the D is unclear. V lost 5 bases, J lost 3 bases, and 5 bases lay in between. The germline V gene has CDR1 SNHLY and CDR2 FYNNEI. The CDR3 covers 12 residues. The CDR3 protein is CASSRVGNTIYF. In nucleotides, the CDR3 is TGTGCCAGCAGTCGTGTTGGAAACACCATATATTTT.